The following is a TCR beta chain sequence with its context. These data come from a study of blood T cell repertoires in COVID-19. Study-level background: The United States, Italy and Spain provided the acute and convalescent COVID-19 samples.

This table comes from immunoSEQ multiplex PCR, and its TCRdb copy is limited to in-frame clones, with some not included. The sample records some 97,000 clones, roughly 85% being singletons. Deletions cut 5 bases from V and 1 base from J, with 14 bases between. CDR3 length: 15 amino acids. Per the germline V gene, CDR1 is MNHNY and CDR2 is SVGAGI (reference sequence). The source material was peripheral blood. The gene calls are TRBV6-6 and TRBJ1-1, with D possibly being TRBD1 (6 bases). This receptor was taken from a man aged 65-85 years with active or convalescent COVID-19. CDR3 sequence reads: CASSKNRATNTEAFF. CDR3 nucleotide sequence: TGTGCCAGCAGTAAAAACAGGGCCACGAACACTGAAGCTTTCTTT.